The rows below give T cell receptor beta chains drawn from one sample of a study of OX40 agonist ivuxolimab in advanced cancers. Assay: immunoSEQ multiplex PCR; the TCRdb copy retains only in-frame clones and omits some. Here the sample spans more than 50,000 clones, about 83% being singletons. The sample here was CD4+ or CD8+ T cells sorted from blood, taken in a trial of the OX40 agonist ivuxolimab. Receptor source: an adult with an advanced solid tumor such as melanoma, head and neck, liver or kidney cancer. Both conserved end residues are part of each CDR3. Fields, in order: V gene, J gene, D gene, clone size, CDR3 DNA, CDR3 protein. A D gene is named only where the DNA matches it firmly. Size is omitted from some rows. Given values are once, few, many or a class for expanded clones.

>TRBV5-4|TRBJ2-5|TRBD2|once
TGTGCCAGCAGCTTAATGCTAGCGGGGGGCCAAGAGACCCAGTACTTC
CASSLMLAGGQETQYF
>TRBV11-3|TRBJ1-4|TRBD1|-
TGTGCCAGCAGCCCTCCGGGACAGACTAATGAAAAACTGTTTTTT
CASSPPGQTNEKLFF
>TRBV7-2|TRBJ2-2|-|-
TGTGCCAGCAGCCCCCAGACTACCCACGGGGAGCTGTTTTTT
CASSPQTTHGELFF
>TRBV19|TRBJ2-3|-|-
TGTGCCAGTAGTCGGTCGTGGCGAGATACGCAGTATTTT
CASSRSWRDTQYF
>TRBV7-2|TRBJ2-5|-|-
TGTGCCAGCAGCTTAGCGGGGGCCCTCCAAGAGACCCAGTACTTC
CASSLAGALQETQYF
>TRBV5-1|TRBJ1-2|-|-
TGCGCCAGCAGCTCAACCACAGGGACCTATGGCTACACCTTC
CASSSTTGTYGYTF
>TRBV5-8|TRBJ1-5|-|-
TGTGCCAGCACCTTACCCCGAGCGGGTGGCAATCAGCCCCAGCATTTT
CASTLPRAGGNQPQHF
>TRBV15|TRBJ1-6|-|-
TGTGCCACCGAACTGGGGTCGAGGGGATCACCCCTCCACTTT
CATELGSRGSPLHF
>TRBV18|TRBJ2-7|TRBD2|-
TGTGCCAGCTCACGAGGGACTAGCGGCTACGAGCAGTACTTC
CASSRGTSGYEQYF
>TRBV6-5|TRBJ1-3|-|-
TGTGCCAGCAGCCCTCCCGGGACCTCTGGAAACACCATATATTTT
CASSPPGTSGNTIYF
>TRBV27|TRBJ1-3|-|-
TGTGCCAGCAGTTTTCGTTCCGGCAGCACCATATATTTT
CASSFRSGSTIYF